The following is a T cell receptor beta chain sequence with its context. The antigen is not known. This sample was included in a study of T cell responses to AZD1222 COVID-19 vaccine. Study results and limitations: The donors showed a predominance of white British ancestry and of females, with possible underestimation of clonal diversity. As reported, nearly half of all spike-specific TCRs target variant regions that are unmutated. The CD4 TCRs associated with vaccination extended across spike and predominated at 160-218 and 743-854.

Profiling relied on immunoSEQ multiplex PCR, and the TCRdb table lists in-frame clones only, not all of them. This table holds 130,000 or so clones, around 90% found once. The V and J ends lost 6 bases and 2 bases, in that order; junction bases with no gene match: 8. The CDR3 consists of 15 residues. Germline CDR1 and CDR2: MNHEY and SVGAGI. Both about-4-week and about-12-week second-dose recipients were combined. This specimen was peripheral blood, taken 28 days after the second AZD1222 dose. This rearrangement joins TRBV6-5 to TRBJ2-3; 7 nucleotides line up with TRBD1. This clonotype was sampled from an adult who received the AZD1222 COVID-19 vaccine. Here the CDR3 reads CASSDRQGATDTQYF. DNA of the CDR3: TGTGCCAGCAGCGATAGACAGGGCGCCACAGATACGCAGTATTTT.